This section outlines one TCR beta chain sequence together with its context. The antigen remains undetermined. A read error may account for a junction end that differs from germline. Priming with a constant-region primer yielded TCR beta cDNA from approximately 500 ng total RNA. Each TCR beta library was derived from three nested multiplex PCR rounds that employed slightly modified ARM-PCR. For 10 cycles apiece, the opening two PCR rounds ran with TRBV1-TRBV30 forward primers and a C-beta reverse primer. From the multiplex PCR reads, TCRdb called clonotypes with MiXCR, one entry per CDR3 protein. Among 65,000 to 80,000 distinct CDR3 sequences listed, 60% to 80% were seen once. The CDR3 spans 17 residues. Germline CDR1 SGHAT, CDR2 FQNNGV. The sample is drawn from a study of tumor-infiltrating lymphocytes in primary liver carcinoma. Study findings and constraints: Only around 7.5-24% of top clones occurred in all five tumor regions. Blood had a significantly lower top-250-clone fraction than tumors did (p = 0.039).

Without any cell sorting, roughly 20-32 mg of bulk tissue yielded co-extracted RNA and DNA. The chain carries TRBV11-2 and TRBJ2-5; the D gene is possibly TRBD2 (6 bases). The receptor comes from a man aged 35 to 55 with primary liver carcinoma and hepatitis B virus infection. The specimen sequenced was liver tumor tissue from sampling region 4. The subset was: tumor region T4, right-lateral pole. The CDR3 DNA reads TGCGCCAGCAGCTTAGTCAGTGGGGACTGTCGGCAAGAGACCCAGTACTTC. Protein: CASSLVSGDCRQETQYF.